This T cell receptor (beta chain) was identified in a study of T cell changes during pregnancy in multiple sclerosis. TCRdb's copy holds only in-frame clones and misses some; the assay was immunoSEQ multiplex PCR. The sample has about 60,000 clones; around 91% are singletons. Germline CDR1 is SGHVS and CDR2 is FQNEAQ. Unmatched junction bases numbered 3, after V lost 3 bases and J lost 6 bases. The CDR3 length is 13 residues. The TCR comes from a female donor in good health, enrolled as a control in a pregnancy study. Sequencing was performed on peripheral blood, taken in the second trimester of pregnancy. The rearrangement links TRBV7-8 to TRBJ2-7; TRBD2 aligns across 9 bases. The CDR3: CASSLGTSSEQYF. CDR3 coding DNA: TGTGCCAGCAGCTTGGGGACTAGCAGCGAGCAGTACTTC.